The 3 T cell receptor beta chains in this list originate from one sample, sequenced in a study of T-cell reconstitution after alpha-beta-depleted transplantation in children. TCRbeta library construction was performed incorporating unique molecular identifiers. MiXCR, run by TCRdb on the PCR reads, gives a single entry per CDR3 protein. Found here are approximately 150,000 distinct CDR3 sequences, 8.8% of them singletons; the top ten hold less than 20%. The starting material was PBMCs, mostly from graft donor cells, obtained 180 days after TCRalphabeta/CD19-depleted stem cell transplant. Receptors were obtained from a female patient aged 2-9 years who had a stem cell transplant for congenital amegakaryocytic thrombocytopenia, so the T cells may come from the graft donor.

This clonotype was detected many times. The chain has TRBV15 and TRBJ2-3, with TRBD2 as a possible D gene (6 bases). Germline V CDR1 and CDR2: LNHNV, YYDKDF (reference sequence). Trimming left V 4 bases short and J 3 bases short, with 14 bases between. The CDR3 runs 15 residues. CDR3 region: CATSIRGGLTDTQYF. As DNA, the CDR3 is TGTGCCACCAGCATCCGGGGAGGTTTAACAGATACGCAGTATTTT. Full variable domain (missing parts from reference TRBV15 and TRBJ2-3): DAMVIQNPRYQVTQFGKPVTLSCSQTLNHNVMYWYQQKSSQAPKLLFHYYDKDFNNEADTPDNFQSRRPNTSFCFLDIRSPGLGDTAMYLCATSIRGGLTDTQYFGPGTRLTVL.

This clonotype has a count of ten or more. V gene TRBV28 combines with J gene TRBJ2-7, with a possible D match to TRBD1 (6 bases). Germline-derived CDR1 and CDR2 are MDHEN and SYDVKM. The CDR3 has 16 amino acids. V dropped 3 bases and J dropped 3 bases, with 18 bases sitting between them. The CDR3 protein is CASSLRDGGGHYEQYF. In nucleotides, the CDR3 is TGTGCCAGCAGTTTGAGGGATGGGGGCGGCCACTACGAGCAGTACTTC.

V is TRBV10-2 and J is TRBJ2-7; D not certain. CDR3 length: 14 amino acids. Trimming left V 4 bases short and J 1 base short, with 11 bases between. Germline CDR1 and CDR2: WSHSY and SAAADI. This chain's CDR3 is CASSAKGRSYEQYF. In DNA, the CDR3 is TGCGCCAGCAGTGCCAAGGGCAGGTCCTACGAGCAGTACTTC.